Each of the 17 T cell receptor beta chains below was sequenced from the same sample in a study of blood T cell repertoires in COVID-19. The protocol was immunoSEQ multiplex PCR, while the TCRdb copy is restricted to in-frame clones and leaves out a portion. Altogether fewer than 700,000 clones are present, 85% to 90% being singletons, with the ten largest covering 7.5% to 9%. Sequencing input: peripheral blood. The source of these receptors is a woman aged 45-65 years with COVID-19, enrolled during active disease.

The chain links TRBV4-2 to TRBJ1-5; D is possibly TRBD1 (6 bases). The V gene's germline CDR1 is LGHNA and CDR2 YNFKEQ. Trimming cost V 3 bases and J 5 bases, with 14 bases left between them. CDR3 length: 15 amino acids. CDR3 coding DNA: TGTGCCAGCAGCCACGGGACAATGGGGGATCAGCCCCAGCATTTT. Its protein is CASSHGTMGDQPQHF.

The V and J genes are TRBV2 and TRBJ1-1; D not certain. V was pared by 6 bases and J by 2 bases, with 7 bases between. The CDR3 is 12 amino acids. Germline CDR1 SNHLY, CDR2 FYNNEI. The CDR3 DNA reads TGTGCCAGCAGGGTTACTAACACTGAAGCTTTCTTT. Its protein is CASRVTNTEAFF.

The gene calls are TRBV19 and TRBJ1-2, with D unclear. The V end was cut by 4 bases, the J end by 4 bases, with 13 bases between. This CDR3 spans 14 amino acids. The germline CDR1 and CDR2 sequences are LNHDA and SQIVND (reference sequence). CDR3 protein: CASSNPTEIYGYTF. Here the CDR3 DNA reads TGTGCCAGTAGTAACCCGACGGAGATCTATGGCTACACCTTC. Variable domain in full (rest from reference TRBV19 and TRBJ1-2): DGGITQSPKYLFRKEGQNVTLSCEQNLNHDAMYWYRQDPGQGLRLIYYSQIVNDFQKGDIAEGYSVSREKKESFPLTVTSAQKNPTAFYLCASSNPTEIYGYTFGSGTRLTVV.

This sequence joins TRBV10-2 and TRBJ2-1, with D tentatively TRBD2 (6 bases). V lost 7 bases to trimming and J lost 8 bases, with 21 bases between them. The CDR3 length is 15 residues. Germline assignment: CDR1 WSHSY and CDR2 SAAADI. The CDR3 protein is CASNPERVSSHEQFF. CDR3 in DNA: TGCGCCAGCAATCCCGAGCGGGTGTCCTCCCATGAGCAGTTCTTC.

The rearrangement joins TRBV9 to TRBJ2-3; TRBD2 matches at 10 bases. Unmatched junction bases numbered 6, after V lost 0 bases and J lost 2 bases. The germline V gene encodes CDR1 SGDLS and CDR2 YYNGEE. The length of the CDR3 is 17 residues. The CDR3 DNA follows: TGTGCCAGCAGCGTAGAGGATAGCGGGGGGTTCACAGATACGCAGTATTTT. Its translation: CASSVEDSGGFTDTQYF.

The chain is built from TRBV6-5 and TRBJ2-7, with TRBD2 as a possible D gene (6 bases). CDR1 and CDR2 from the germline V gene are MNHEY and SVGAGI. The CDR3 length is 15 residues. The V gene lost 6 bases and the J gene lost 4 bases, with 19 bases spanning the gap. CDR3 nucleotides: TGTGCCAGCAGGACCGGGGCCGGGGGAGAATACGAGCAGTACTTC. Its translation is CASRTGAGGEYEQYF.

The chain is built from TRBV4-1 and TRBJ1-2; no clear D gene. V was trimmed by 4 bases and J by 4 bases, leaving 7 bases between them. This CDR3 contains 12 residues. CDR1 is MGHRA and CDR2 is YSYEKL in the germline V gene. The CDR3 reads CASSRGSYGYTF. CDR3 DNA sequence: TGCGCCAGCAGCCGCGGTAGCTATGGCTACACCTTC.

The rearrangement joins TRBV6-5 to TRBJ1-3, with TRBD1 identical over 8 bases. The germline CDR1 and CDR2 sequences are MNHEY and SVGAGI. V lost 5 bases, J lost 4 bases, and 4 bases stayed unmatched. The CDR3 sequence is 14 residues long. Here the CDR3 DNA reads TGTGCCAGCAGTCTGGGACAGGTGGGAAACACCATATATTTT. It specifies CASSLGQVGNTIYF.

The CDR3 DNA reads TGTGCCAGCAGCCAACTTCCCGACAGTCACGAGTATGGCTACACCTTC. It translates to CASSQLPDSHEYGYTF. The J gene is TRBJ1-2, the V gene TRBV3-1 (or the pseudogene TRBV3-2); D is perhaps TRBD1 (5 bases). Trimming cost V 2 bases and J 5 bases, with 18 bases left between them. This CDR3 contains 16 residues. CDR1 LGHDT and CDR2 YNNKEL come from the germline V gene (reference sequence).

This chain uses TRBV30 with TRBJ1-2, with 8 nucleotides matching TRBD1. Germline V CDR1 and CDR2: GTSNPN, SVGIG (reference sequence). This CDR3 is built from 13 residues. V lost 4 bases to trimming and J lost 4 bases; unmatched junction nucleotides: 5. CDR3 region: CAWTRDRTYGYTF. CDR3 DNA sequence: TGTGCCTGGACCCGGGACAGGACCTATGGCTACACCTTC.

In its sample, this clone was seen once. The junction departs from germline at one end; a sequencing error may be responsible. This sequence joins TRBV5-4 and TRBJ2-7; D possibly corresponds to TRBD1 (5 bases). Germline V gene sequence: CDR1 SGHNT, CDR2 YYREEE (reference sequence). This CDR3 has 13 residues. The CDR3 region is CASTLAGLSEQYF. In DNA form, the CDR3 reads TGTGCCAGCACCTTGGCAGGGTTATCCGAGCAGTACTTC.

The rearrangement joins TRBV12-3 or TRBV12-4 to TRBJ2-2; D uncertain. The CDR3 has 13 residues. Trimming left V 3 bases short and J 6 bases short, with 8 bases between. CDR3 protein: CASSFSIPGELFF. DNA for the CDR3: TGTGCCAGCAGTTTTTCTATTCCCGGGGAGCTGTTTTTT.

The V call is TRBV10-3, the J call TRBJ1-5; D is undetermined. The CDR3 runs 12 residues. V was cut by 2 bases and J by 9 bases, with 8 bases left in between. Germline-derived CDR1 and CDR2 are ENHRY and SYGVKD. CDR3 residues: CAISEPPRPQHF. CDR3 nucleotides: TGTGCCATCAGTGAGCCCCCCCGGCCCCAGCATTTT.

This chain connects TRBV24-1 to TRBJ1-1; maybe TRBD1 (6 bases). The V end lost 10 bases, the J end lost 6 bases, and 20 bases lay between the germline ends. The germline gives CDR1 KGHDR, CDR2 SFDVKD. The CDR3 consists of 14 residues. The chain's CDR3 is CATPIYCHRAEAFF. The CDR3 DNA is TGTGCCACACCCATTTATTGCCACAGGGCTGAAGCTTTCTTT.

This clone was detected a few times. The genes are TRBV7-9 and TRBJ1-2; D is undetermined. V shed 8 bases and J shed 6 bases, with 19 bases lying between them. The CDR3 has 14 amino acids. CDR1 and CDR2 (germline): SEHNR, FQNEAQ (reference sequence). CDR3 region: CASGALRGVHGYTF. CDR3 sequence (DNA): TGTGCCAGCGGCGCTCTGCGGGGTGTCCATGGCTACACCTTC. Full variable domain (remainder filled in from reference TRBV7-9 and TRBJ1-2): DTGVSQNPRHKITKRGQNVTFRCDPISEHNRLYWYRQTLGQGPEFLTYFQNEAQLEKSRLLSDRFSAERPKGSFSTLEIQRTEQGDSAMYLCASGALRGVHGYTFGSGTRLTVV.

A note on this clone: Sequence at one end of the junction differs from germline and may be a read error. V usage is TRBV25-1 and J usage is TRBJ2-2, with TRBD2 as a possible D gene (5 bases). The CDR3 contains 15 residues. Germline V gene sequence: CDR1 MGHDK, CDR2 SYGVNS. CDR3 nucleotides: TGTGCCAGCAGTGATCGGAGAGGGAACTCCGGGGAGCTGTTTTTT. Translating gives CASSDRRGNSGELFF.

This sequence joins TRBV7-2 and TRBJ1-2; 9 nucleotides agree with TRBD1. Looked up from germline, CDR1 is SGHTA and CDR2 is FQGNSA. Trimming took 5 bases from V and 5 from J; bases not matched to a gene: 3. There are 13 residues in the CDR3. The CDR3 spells CASSEDRGYGYTF. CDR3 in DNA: TGTGCCAGCAGCGAGGACAGGGGATATGGCTACACCTTC.